These 12 T cell receptor beta chains originate from one sample sequenced in a study of beta chain features in type 1 diabetes. Sequencing targeted expressed TCRB transcripts, as all isolated RNA had been reverse transcribed. The method was immunoSEQ multiplex PCR; TCRdb's version includes in-frame clones alone and lacks a portion of them. The data show approximately 150,000 clones, less than 9.5% seen once. Specimen: central memory CD4+ T cells from blood. The receptors shown here come from a woman aged 18-29 years in good health.

The V call is TRBV11-1, the J call TRBJ2-7, with D unclear. Germline V gives CDR1 SGHAT, CDR2 FQDESV (reference sequence). The CDR3 is 15 amino acids. The V end was cut by 1 base, the J end by 0 bases, with 10 bases between. The DNA of the CDR3 is TGTGCCAGCAGCTTAGGGGCGACAAGCTCCTACGAGCAGTACTTC. Translating gives CASSLGATSSYEQYF.

This clone has only a few counts. The rearrangement joins TRBV19 to TRBJ2-7, with a weak D call TRBD1 (5 bases). The germline V gene encodes CDR1 LNHDA and CDR2 SQIVND (reference sequence). The CDR3 has 12 residues. V was cut by 6 bases and J by 3 bases, with 9 bases left in between. CDR3 DNA: TGTGCCAGTAGCCCTGGACACTACGAGCAGTACTTC. Translating gives CASSPGHYEQYF.

This clone has only a few counts. This chain uses TRBV18 with TRBJ1-1, with a possible D match to TRBD1 (5 bases). The V gene lost 4 bases and the J gene lost 5 bases, with 17 bases spanning the gap. Germline V gives CDR1 KGHSH, CDR2 LQKENI. The CDR3 covers 15 residues. The CDR3 bases are TGTGCCAGCTCACTCCTACAACCGGGGGGAACTGAAGCTTTCTTT. Protein sequence: CASSLLQPGGTEAFF.

The chain links TRBV7-9 to TRBJ2-5; tentative D call: TRBD2 (7 bases). CDR1 SEHNR and CDR2 FQNEAQ come from the germline V gene (reference sequence). The V end lost 11 bases, the J end lost 1 base, and 14 bases lay between the germline ends. The CDR3 sequence is 13 residues long. This CDR3 reads CALGGPGQETQYF. In nucleotides, the CDR3 is TGTGCCCTCGGGGGGCCTGGCCAAGAGACCCAGTACTTC.

This clone was seen a single time. Other DNA variants within this sample encode the same CDR3. CDR3 coding DNA: TGTGCCAGCAGGCCGCCAGGCACAGATACGCAGTATTTT. It translates to CASRPPGTDTQYF. The chain links TRBV6-5 to TRBJ2-3; D uncertain. The germline V gene has CDR1 MNHEY and CDR2 SVGAGI. This CDR3 comprises 13 residues. The germline V and J ends were trimmed by 6 bases and 1 base, with 8 bases remaining between them.

This chain joins TRBV5-4 and TRBJ2-5; 8 positions agree with TRBD2. The CDR3 runs 15 residues. V was clipped by 5 bases and J by 5 bases; unmatched bases: 11. Germline V gene data show CDR1 as SGHNT and CDR2 as YYREEE (reference sequence). The CDR3 loop reads CASRAGTGGRETQYF. The CDR3 DNA reads TGTGCCAGCAGGGCCGGGACGGGGGGGCGGGAGACCCAGTACTTC.

The gene calls are TRBV19 and TRBJ1-2; D not resolved. CDR1 and CDR2 (germline): LNHDA, SQIVND (reference sequence). This CDR3 has 12 amino acids. Trimming stripped 6 bases from V and 10 bases from J, with 15 bases between. CDR3 amino acids: CASSGNREYYTF. The CDR3 DNA is TGTGCCAGTAGCGGGAACAGAGAGTACTACACCTTC.

This chain links TRBV7-2 with TRBJ2-3; no definite D call. This CDR3 comprises 14 residues. Per the germline V gene, CDR1 is SGHTA and CDR2 is FQGNSA. V was shortened by 5 bases and J by 0 bases, with 9 bases between the two germline ends. The CDR3 DNA follows: TGTGCCAGCAGCCCTTATTCTAGCACAGATACGCAGTATTTT. Translated, it gives CASSPYSSTDTQYF.

This clone has more than one count but fewer than ten. The chain has TRBV18 and TRBJ1-5, with 7 bases identical to TRBD1. Unmatched junction bases numbered 7, after V lost 6 bases and J lost 2 bases. CDR3 size: 15 residues. Germline V lookup: CDR1 KGHSH, CDR2 LQKENI. This CDR3 reads CASSEQGSGNQPQHF. CDR3 nucleotides: TGTGCCAGCTCCGAACAGGGGTCTGGCAATCAGCCCCAGCATTTT.

The chain uses TRBV9 and TRBJ1-5, with 7 bases identical to TRBD1. Germline-derived CDR1 and CDR2 are SGDLS and YYNGEE. V shed 3 bases and J 2 bases; nucleotides not matched to a gene: 2. The CDR3 spans 14 residues. This CDR3 reads CASSGTGGNQPQHF. In DNA, the CDR3 is TGTGCCAGCAGCGGCACAGGGGGCAATCAGCCCCAGCATTTT.

V gene TRBV7-9 combines with J gene TRBJ2-5, with D tentatively TRBD1 (5 bases). In germline, CDR1 is SEHNR, CDR2 FQNEAQ (reference sequence). The CDR3 sequence is 14 residues long. Trimming took 8 bases from V and 3 from J, leaving 16 bases between them. The DNA of the CDR3 is TGTGCCAGCCAGAGGACGTGGGGCGAAGAGACCCAGTACTTC. Translating it yields CASQRTWGEETQYF.

The genes are TRBV30 and TRBJ1-3; D remains unclear. The germline V and J ends were trimmed by 1 base and 0 bases, with 7 bases remaining between them. The CDR3 runs to 14 residues. From germline, CDR1 is GTSNPN and CDR2 SVGIG (reference sequence). The CDR3 spells CAWSATGSGNTIYF. The CDR3 DNA is TGTGCCTGGAGTGCAACGGGCTCTGGAAACACCATATATTTT.